This is a list of T cell receptor beta chains from one sample in a study of blood T cell repertoires in COVID-19. The data were produced by immunoSEQ multiplex PCR, yet TCRdb's version contains in-frame clones alone and is incomplete. The sample has about 320,000 clones, roughly 87% seen once. The sequenced sample consisted of PBMCs or T cells enriched from blood (not recorded which). The receptors were sampled from a woman aged 25 to 39 who had recovered from COVID-19. Each CDR3 is given with its conserved first and last residue. A D gene is named only where the DNA matches it firmly.

TRBV5-1,TRBJ1-2,-,17,TGCGCCAGCAGCTTGGAGGTTTTCAGGGCGAACTTCTATGGCTACACCTTC,CASSLEVFRANFYGYTF
TRBV28,TRBJ2-7,-,14,TGTGCCAGCAGTTTGGGACATAACTCCTACGAGCAGTACTTC,CASSLGHNSYEQYF
TRBV2,TRBJ1-5,-,13,TGTGCCAGCAGTGAGGCAGAAAATCAGCCCCAGCATTTT,CASSEAENQPQHF
TRBV19,TRBJ2-5,-,13,TGTGCCAGTAGTATAGTCGGGCAAGAGACCCAGTACTTC,CASSIVGQETQYF
TRBV9,TRBJ1-4,-,15,TGTGCCAGCAGCGAATCCCAGGGGTTCGATGAAAAACTGTTTTTT,CASSESQGFDEKLFF
TRBV6-1,TRBJ2-5,-,14,TGTGCCAGCAGCGAAGGGACATTTCAAGAGACCCAGTACTTC,CASSEGTFQETQYF
TRBV30,TRBJ1-1,TRBD1,14,TGTGCCGGAGAATGGACAGGGAAAAACACTGAAGCTTTCTTT,CAGEWTGKNTEAFF
TRBV6-1,TRBJ1-2,-,17,TGTGCCAGCAGTGAAGCGCGGGGGAACCTACTACTATATGGCTACACCTTC,CASSEARGNLLLYGYTF
TRBV7-8,TRBJ1-5,-,17,TGTGCCAGCAGCTTAGCGGGCAGCCGCGCGAGCAATCAGCCCCAGCATTTT,CASSLAGSRASNQPQHF
TRBV11-2,TRBJ2-2,TRBD1,15,TGTGCCAGCAGCTTAGGGACAGGGACCACCGGGGAGCTGTTTTTT,CASSLGTGTTGELFF
TRBV6-2/TRBV6-3,TRBJ1-1,TRBD1,15,TGTGCCAGCAGTCCGCGGACAGGGGGGAACACTGAAGCTTTCTTT,CASSPRTGGNTEAFF
TRBV9,TRBJ2-2,-,14,TGTGCCAGCAGCGTAGGGGCTAGCTCCGGGGAGCTGTTTTTT,CASSVGASSGELFF
TRBV20-1,TRBJ2-5,-,11,TGCAGTGCTAGAGATCTGGAGACCCAGTACTTC,CSARDLETQYF
TRBV2,TRBJ1-6,-,12,TGTGCCAGCAGTGACCGGAATTCACCCCTCCACTTT,CASSDRNSPLHF
TRBV4-1,TRBJ2-5,TRBD2,16,TGCGCCAGCAGCCAAGTGCGGGGGGGGCCGGCGGAGACCCAGTACTTC,CASSQVRGGPAETQYF
TRBV5-4,TRBJ1-6,-,14,TGTGCCAGCAGCTTGGGTCAGGGAAATTCACCCCTCCACTTT,CASSLGQGNSPLHF
TRBV5-1,TRBJ2-5,-,17,TGCGCCAGCAGCATACCGGGACATCCGACACCACAAGAGACCCAGTACTTC,CASSIPGHPTPQETQYF
TRBV4-1,TRBJ1-1,-,14,TGCGCCAGCAGCCAAGAAGAGGGCGGCTGGGGAGCTTTCTTT,CASSQEEGGWGAFF
TRBV2,TRBJ2-7,-,12,TGTGCCAGCAGAAGGAACAGGGAAGAGCAGTACTTC,CASRRNREEQYF
TRBV6-2/TRBV6-3,TRBJ1-6,TRBD1,17,TGTGCCAGCAGCCCTGACCGGACAGGGTTTTATAATTCACCCCTCCACTTT,CASSPDRTGFYNSPLHF
TRBV5-6,TRBJ2-1,TRBD1,16,TGTGCCAGCAGCTCTCCCAGGGGGCCCCTCGGGAATGAGCAGTTCTTC,CASSSPRGPLGNEQFF
TRBV4-1,TRBJ2-3,TRBD2,16,TGCGCCAGCAGCCAGGGCTGGGCGGGGGGGCCGGAAACGCAGTATTTT,CASSQGWAGGPETQYF
TRBV24-1,TRBJ1-2,TRBD1,14,TGTGCCACCAGTGACCAGGACAGGGCCGATGGCTACACCTTC,CATSDQDRADGYTF